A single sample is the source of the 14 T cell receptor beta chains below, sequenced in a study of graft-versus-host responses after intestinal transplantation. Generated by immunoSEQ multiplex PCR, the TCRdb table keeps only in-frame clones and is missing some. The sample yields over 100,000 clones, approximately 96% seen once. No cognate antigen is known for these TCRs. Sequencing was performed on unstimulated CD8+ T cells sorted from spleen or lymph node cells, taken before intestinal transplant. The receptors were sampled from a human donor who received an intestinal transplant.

CDR3 sequence: CASSDWSTEAFF. The CDR3 bases are TGTGCCAGCAGCGACTGGAGCACTGAAGCTTTCTTT. The genes are TRBV7-9 and TRBJ1-1; D remains ambiguous. Germline V lookup: CDR1 SEHNR, CDR2 FQNEAQ (reference sequence). V was cut by 5 bases and J by 4 bases, with 8 bases left in between. The CDR3 covers 12 residues.

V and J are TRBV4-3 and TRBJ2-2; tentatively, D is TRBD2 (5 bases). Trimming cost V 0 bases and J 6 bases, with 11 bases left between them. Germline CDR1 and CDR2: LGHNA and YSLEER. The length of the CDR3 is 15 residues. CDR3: CASSQDRRYAGELFF. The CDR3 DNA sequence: TGCGCCAGCAGCCAAGATAGGAGGTATGCCGGGGAGCTGTTTTTT.

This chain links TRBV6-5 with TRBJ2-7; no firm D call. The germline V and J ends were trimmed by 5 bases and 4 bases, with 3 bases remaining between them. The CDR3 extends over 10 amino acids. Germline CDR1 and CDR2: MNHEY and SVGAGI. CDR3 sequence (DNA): TGTGCCAGCAGTGAGTACGAGCAGTACTTC. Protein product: CASSEYEQYF.

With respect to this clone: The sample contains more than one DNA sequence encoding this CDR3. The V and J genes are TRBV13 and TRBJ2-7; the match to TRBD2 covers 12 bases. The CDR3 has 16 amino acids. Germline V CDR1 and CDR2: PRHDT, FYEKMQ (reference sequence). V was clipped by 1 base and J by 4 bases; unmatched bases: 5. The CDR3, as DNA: TGTGCCAGCAGCTTAGAGACTAGCGGGAGTCGGTACGAGCAGTACTTC. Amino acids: CASSLETSGSRYEQYF.

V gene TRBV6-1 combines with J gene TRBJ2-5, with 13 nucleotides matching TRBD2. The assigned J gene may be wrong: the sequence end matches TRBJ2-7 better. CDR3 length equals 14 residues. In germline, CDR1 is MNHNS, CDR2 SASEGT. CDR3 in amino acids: CASSRTSGSYEQYF. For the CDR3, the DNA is TGTGCCAGCTCCCGGACTAGCGGGAGCTACGAGCAGTACTTC.

CDR3 sequence reads: CASSLDWGSGRDTQYF. DNA of the CDR3: TGTGCCAGCAGCTTAGATTGGGGTAGCGGGAGGGATACGCAGTATTTT. V and J are TRBV11-3 and TRBJ2-3; 10 bases fit TRBD2. Trimming cost V 0 bases and J 6 bases; bases outside gene matches: 6. CDR1 SGHNT and CDR2 YENEEA come from the germline V gene. This CDR3 has 16 amino acids.

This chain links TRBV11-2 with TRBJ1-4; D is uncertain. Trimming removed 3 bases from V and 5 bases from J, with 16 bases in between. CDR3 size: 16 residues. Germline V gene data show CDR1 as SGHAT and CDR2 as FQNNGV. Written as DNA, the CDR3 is TGTGCCAGCAGCTTTGCGCGGGCAGGACTAAATGAAAAACTGTTTTTT. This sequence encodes CASSFARAGLNEKLFF.

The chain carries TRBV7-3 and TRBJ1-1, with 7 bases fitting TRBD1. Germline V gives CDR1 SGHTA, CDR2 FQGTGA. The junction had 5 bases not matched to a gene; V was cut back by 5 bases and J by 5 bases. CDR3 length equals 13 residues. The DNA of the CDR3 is TGTGCCAGCAGCGCGAGACAGGGAACTGAAGCTTTCTTT. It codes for CASSARQGTEAFF.

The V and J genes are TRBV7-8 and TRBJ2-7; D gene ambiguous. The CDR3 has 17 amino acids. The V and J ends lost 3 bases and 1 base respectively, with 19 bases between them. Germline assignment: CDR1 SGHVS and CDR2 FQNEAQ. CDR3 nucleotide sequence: TGTGCCAGCAGCTTTGGAGACACAACCTTGCTATCCTACGAGCAGTACTTC. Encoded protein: CASSFGDTTLLSYEQYF.

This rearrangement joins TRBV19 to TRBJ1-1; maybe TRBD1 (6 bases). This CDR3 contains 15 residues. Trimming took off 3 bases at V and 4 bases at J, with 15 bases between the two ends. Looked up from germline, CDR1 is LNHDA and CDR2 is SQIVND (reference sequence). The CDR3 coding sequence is TGTGCCAGTAGTATTACCGGGGGGGCTGTCACTGAAGCTTTCTTT. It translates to CASSITGGAVTEAFF.

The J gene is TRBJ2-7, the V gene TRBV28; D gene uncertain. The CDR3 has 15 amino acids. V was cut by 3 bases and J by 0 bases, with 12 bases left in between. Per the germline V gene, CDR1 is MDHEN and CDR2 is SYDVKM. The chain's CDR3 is CASSFIVGPSYEQYF. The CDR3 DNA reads TGTGCCAGCAGTTTCATAGTTGGGCCCTCCTACGAGCAGTACTTC.

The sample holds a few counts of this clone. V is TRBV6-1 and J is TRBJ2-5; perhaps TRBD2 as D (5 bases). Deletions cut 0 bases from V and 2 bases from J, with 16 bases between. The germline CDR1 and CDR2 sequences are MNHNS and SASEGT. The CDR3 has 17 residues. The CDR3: CASSEASAAIRQETQYF. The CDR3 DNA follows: TGTGCCAGCAGTGAAGCTAGCGCGGCGATTCGACAAGAGACCCAGTACTTC.

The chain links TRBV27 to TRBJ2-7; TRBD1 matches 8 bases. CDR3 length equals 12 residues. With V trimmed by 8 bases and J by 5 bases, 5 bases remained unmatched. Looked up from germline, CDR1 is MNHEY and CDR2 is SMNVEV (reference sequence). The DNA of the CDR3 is TGTGCCAGCGGGACAGGCCACCACGAGCAGTACTTC. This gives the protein CASGTGHHEQYF.

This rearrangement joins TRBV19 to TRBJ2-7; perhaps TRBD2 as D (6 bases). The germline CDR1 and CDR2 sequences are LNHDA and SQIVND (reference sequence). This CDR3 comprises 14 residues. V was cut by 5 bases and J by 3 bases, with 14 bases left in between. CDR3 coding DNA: TGTGCCAGTAGTCAGGGACTTTCGGACTACGAGCAGTACTTC. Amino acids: CASSQGLSDYEQYF.